The 27 T cell receptor beta chains given below trace back to one sample, sequenced in a study of T cell responses to AZD1222 COVID-19 vaccine. The data were produced by immunoSEQ multiplex PCR, yet TCRdb's version contains in-frame clones alone and is incomplete. The top ten hold 3.5% to 5% of the sample, which has approximately 110,000 clones, more than 80% seen once. This specimen was peripheral blood, taken 28 days after the second AZD1222 dose. Receptors originate from an adult who received the AZD1222 COVID-19 vaccine.

J is TRBJ2-7 and V is TRBV29-1, with 8 positions matching TRBD1. CDR3 length equals 15 residues. Germline values: CDR1 SQVTM, CDR2 ANQGSEA. V lost 1 base, J lost 0 bases, and 5 bases stayed unmatched. The CDR3 sequence is CSVEVFDRGSYEQYF. In nucleotides, the CDR3 is TGCAGCGTTGAAGTCTTTGACAGGGGCTCCTACGAGCAGTACTTC.

CDR3 coding DNA: TGTGCCTGGAGGGGGCGGGCTAGCGGGGAGACCCAGTACTTC. Its translation: CAWRGRASGETQYF. The genes are TRBV30 and TRBJ2-5; 8 bases map to TRBD2. The germline V gene has CDR1 GTSNPN and CDR2 SVGIG (reference sequence). CDR3 size: 14 residues. The ends lost 3 bases at V and 5 bases at J; junction bases unmatched: 8.

This chain connects TRBV28 to TRBJ1-1; D is unresolved. Deletions cut 7 bases from V and 1 base from J, with 10 bases between. Per the germline V gene, CDR1 is MDHEN and CDR2 is SYDVKM. The CDR3 runs 13 residues. CDR3 DNA sequence: TGTGCCAGCACCAACTCCAAGAACACTGAAGCTTTCTTT. This gives the protein CASTNSKNTEAFF. The full variable domain, in which reference TRBV28 and TRBJ1-1 provide the parts outside the CDR3, is DVKVTQSSRYLVKRTGEKVFLECVQDMDHENMFWYRQDPGLGLRLIYFSYDVKMKEKGDIPEGYSVSREKKERFSLILESASTNQTSMYLCASTNSKNTEAFFGQGTRLTVV.

V and J are TRBV3-1 (or the pseudogene TRBV3-2) and TRBJ1-6, with D hard to call. Germline assignment: CDR1 LGHDT and CDR2 YNNKEL (reference sequence). The CDR3 runs 18 residues. Trimming stripped 6 bases from V and 0 bases from J, with 18 bases between. CDR3: CASRDSQWRSSYNSPLHF. The DNA for the CDR3 is TGTGCCAGCAGGGATAGTCAATGGCGGAGCTCCTATAATTCACCCCTCCACTTT.

This chain connects TRBV6-2 or TRBV6-3 to TRBJ2-5, with 7 positions matching TRBD2. The trim removed 2 bases at V and 3 bases at J, leaving 3 bases unmatched. Germline lookup yields CDR1 MNHEY and CDR2 SVGEGT. This CDR3 has 14 amino acids. The CDR3 DNA sequence: TGTGCCAGCAGTTACCGGGCGGGGGAAGAGACCCAGTACTTC. This encodes CASSYRAGEETQYF.

Here the CDR3 reads CASSASREIYGYTF. CDR3 coding DNA: TGTGCCAGCAGCGCATCGAGGGAGATCTATGGCTACACCTTC. The V and J genes are TRBV9 and TRBJ1-2; no clear D. With 3 bases removed from V and 4 bases from J, the gap between germline ends came to 13 bases. The germline V gene has CDR1 SGDLS and CDR2 YYNGEE. There are 14 residues in the CDR3.

This chain links TRBV19 with TRBJ1-2, with 11 bases fitting TRBD1. V lost 5 bases to trimming and J lost 3 bases; unmatched junction nucleotides: 5. The germline V gene has CDR1 LNHDA and CDR2 SQIVND (reference sequence). This CDR3 is built from 15 residues. The CDR3 is CASSVRTGGDYGYTF. The CDR3 bases are TGTGCCAGTAGTGTAAGGACAGGGGGCGACTATGGCTACACCTTC.

This chain uses TRBV6-1 with TRBJ1-2; D may be TRBD1 (6 bases). With 0 bases removed from V and 7 bases from J, the gap between germline ends came to 21 bases. CDR1 and CDR2 (germline): MNHNS, SASEGT. The CDR3 consists of 17 residues. In DNA, the CDR3 is TGTGCCAGCAGTGAAGCGGGGCCGGAGGGGGGTCTGGGTGGCTACACCTTC. It yields the protein CASSEAGPEGGLGGYTF.

This chain links TRBV5-1 with TRBJ1-2; the match to TRBD1 covers 12 bases. The CDR3 length is 15 residues. Germline-derived CDR1 and CDR2 are SGHRS and YFSETQ. V lost 4 bases to trimming and J lost 7 bases; unmatched junction nucleotides: 8. CDR3 nucleotide sequence: TGCGCCAGCAGCCCCCTGGGACAGGGGGCGCCTGGCTACACCTTC. The encoded protein is CASSPLGQGAPGYTF.

The V and J genes are TRBV7-6 and TRBJ1-3; D ambiguous. Deletions cut 0 bases from V and 1 base from J, with 13 bases between. Germline V gene sequence: CDR1 SGHVS, CDR2 FNYEAQ. The CDR3 is 17 residues long. The CDR3 spells CASSLAGLPKSGNTIYF. The CDR3 nucleotides are TGTGCCAGCAGCTTAGCTGGACTCCCTAAATCTGGAAACACCATATATTTT.

The genes are TRBV5-1 and TRBJ2-7; 7 bases align to TRBD2. Trimming cost V 2 bases and J 1 base; bases outside gene matches: 9. The CDR3 is made up of 16 amino acids. The germline CDR1 and CDR2 sequences are SGHRS and YFSETQ. This CDR3 is CASSFARDYSSYEQYF. Here the CDR3 DNA reads TGCGCCAGCAGCTTCGCTAGGGACTATTCTTCCTACGAGCAGTACTTC.

Of note for this clone: The sample holds other DNA sequences that translate to the same CDR3. The V and J genes are TRBV9 and TRBJ1-6, with 9 positions matching TRBD1. V lost 4 bases and J lost 7; bases outside the gene matches: 6. Germline CDR1 SGDLS, CDR2 YYNGEE. CDR3 length: 15 residues. DNA for the CDR3: TGTGCCAGCAGCCCAGGACAGGGGAAGAATTCACCCCTCCACTTT. Translated: CASSPGQGKNSPLHF.

The rearrangement joins TRBV19 to TRBJ1-3; no firm D call. CDR1 and CDR2 from the germline V gene are LNHDA and SQIVND (reference sequence). The CDR3 spans 13 residues. V was clipped by 0 bases and J by 1 base, with 1 base between them. CDR3 in DNA: TGTGCCAGTAGTATAGAGTCTGGAAACACCATATATTTT. As protein: CASSIESGNTIYF.

V is TRBV3-1 (or the pseudogene TRBV3-2) and J is TRBJ1-4; D is uncertain. CDR1 is LGHDT and CDR2 is YNNKEL in the germline V gene (reference sequence). Trimming shortened V by 2 bases and J by 3 bases, and 10 bases separated the two germline ends. The length of the CDR3 is 15 residues. The CDR3 sequence: CASSQYGPANEKLFF. The CDR3 DNA reads as TGTGCCAGCAGCCAATATGGACCCGCTAATGAAAAACTGTTTTTT.

V is TRBV11-1 and J is TRBJ2-3, with a weak D call TRBD1 (5 bases). In germline, CDR1 is SGHAT, CDR2 FQDESV (reference sequence). The V end lost 1 base, the J end lost 0 bases, and 8 bases lay between the germline ends. The CDR3 has 15 residues. This CDR3 is CASSLVTASTDTQYF. CDR3 DNA: TGTGCCAGCAGCTTAGTGACAGCTAGCACAGATACGCAGTATTTT.

The genes are TRBV2 and TRBJ2-5; D may be TRBD1 (5 bases). The CDR3 runs 15 residues. V was shortened by 2 bases and J by 6 bases, with 16 bases between the two germline ends. Germline-derived CDR1 and CDR2 are SNHLY and FYNNEI. The CDR3 protein is CASSEQAGSWQTQYF. The CDR3 bases are TGTGCCAGCAGTGAACAGGCAGGGTCTTGGCAGACCCAGTACTTC.

The chain has TRBV3-1 (or the pseudogene TRBV3-2) and TRBJ1-1; a weak D match, TRBD1 (5 bases). The CDR3 has 14 amino acids. V was pared by 0 bases and J by 5 bases, with 10 bases between. Germline V gene lookup returns CDR1 LGHDT and CDR2 YNNKEL (reference sequence). The DNA for the CDR3 is TGTGCCAGCAGCCAAGAAGGGGTCGGGACTGAAGCTTTCTTT. This encodes CASSQEGVGTEAFF.

This sequence joins TRBV4-3 and TRBJ2-2, with 9 bases lining up with TRBD2. CDR3 length equals 17 residues. The ends lost 5 bases at V and 7 bases at J; junction bases unmatched: 14. Germline loops: CDR1 LGHNA, CDR2 YSLEER. CDR3 nucleotides: TGCGCCAGCAGCAAGATTTTGACTAGCGGCTCGGGCGGGGAGCTGTTTTTT. Amino acids: CASSKILTSGSGGELFF.

In nucleotides, the CDR3 is TGTGCCAGCAGGGGGGATGCGGGGGGAACCACAGATACGCAGTATTTT. Encoded protein: CASRGDAGGTTDTQYF. V and J are TRBV7-2 and TRBJ2-3; TRBD2 aligns across 8 bases. The V segment lost 6 bases and the J segment 2 bases; nucleotides outside the gene matches: 10. The CDR3 runs 16 residues. Germline CDR1 is SGHTA and CDR2 is FQGNSA.

The rearrangement joins TRBV2 to TRBJ1-1, with D hard to call. The V end lost 11 bases, the J end lost 6 bases, and 13 bases lay between the germline ends. The germline CDR1 and CDR2 sequences are SNHLY and FYNNEI. The CDR3 runs 11 residues. CDR3 nucleotides: TGTGCCTTAAAAGGCGGGCCTGAAGCTTTCTTT. It translates to CALKGGPEAFF.

V and J are TRBV14 and TRBJ2-3; D perhaps matches TRBD2 (6 bases). The CDR3 is 16 amino acids. V lost 5 bases and J 5 bases, leaving 20 bases between the germline ends. Germline V gene data show CDR1 as SGHDN and CDR2 as FVKESK. The CDR3 DNA reads as TGTGCCAGCAGCGCGGGGATCGGCAGTATCATAGATACGCAGTATTTT. Translated, it gives CASSAGIGSIIDTQYF.

The chain employs TRBV4-1 and TRBJ1-2, with TRBD1 identical over 12 bases. Germline values: CDR1 MGHRA, CDR2 YSYEKL. This CDR3 has 15 amino acids. J gave up 3 bases and V 5 bases, and 4 bases lay outside the gene matches. For the CDR3, the DNA is TGCGCCAGCAGCGAGGGACAGGGGGCTGACTATGGCTACACCTTC. Protein sequence: CASSEGQGADYGYTF.

This clone was seen just once. The chain combines TRBV2 with TRBJ1-1; 9 positions agree with TRBD1. This CDR3 spans 14 amino acids. The germline gives CDR1 SNHLY, CDR2 FYNNEI. The ends lost 7 bases at V and 4 bases at J; junction bases unmatched: 7. The CDR3 loop reads CASTPVDRGTEAFF. The CDR3 DNA reads TGTGCCAGCACCCCGGTGGACAGGGGCACTGAAGCTTTCTTT.

This sequence joins TRBV5-1 and TRBJ2-1; D is perhaps TRBD1 (5 bases). Per the germline V gene, CDR1 is SGHRS and CDR2 is YFSETQ. The CDR3 spans 15 residues. V was trimmed by 0 bases and J by 2 bases, leaving 9 bases between them. CDR3 loop: CASSLEGSPYNEQFF. The CDR3 region has the DNA TGCGCCAGCAGCTTGGAGGGGTCCCCCTACAATGAGCAGTTCTTC.

Notes on this clone: Lacking the conserved final phenylalanine or tryptophan, this CDR3 likely reflects a read error. The DNA is left out, because the CDR3 cannot be placed on it with certainty; the CDR3 is given as TCRdb lists it. The gene calls are TRBV6-4 and TRBJ1-4. Germline lookup yields CDR1 MRHNA and CDR2 SNTAGT. 9 amino acids form the CDR3, both terminal residues included. The CDR3 region is CASSDRVRS.

CDR3 sequence: CASSSRLRGGTDTQYF. The CDR3 nucleotides are TGTGCCAGCAGCTCACGGCTGCGGGGGGGCACAGATACGCAGTATTTT. The chain couples TRBV7-2 to TRBJ2-3; 8 bases map to TRBD2. CDR1 is SGHTA and CDR2 is FQGNSA in the germline V gene. The CDR3 has 16 residues. Losses at the gene ends were 4 bases for V and 1 base for J; bases not matched to a gene: 7.

This clone was recorded a few times. The rearrangement joins TRBV2 to TRBJ1-1; no clear D gene. The V end was cut by 8 bases, the J end by 2 bases, with 6 bases between. CDR3 length: 11 amino acids. The germline CDR1 and CDR2 sequences are SNHLY and FYNNEI. The CDR3: CASSSNTEAFF. The CDR3 region has the DNA TGTGCCAGCTCGAGCAACACTGAAGCTTTCTTT.